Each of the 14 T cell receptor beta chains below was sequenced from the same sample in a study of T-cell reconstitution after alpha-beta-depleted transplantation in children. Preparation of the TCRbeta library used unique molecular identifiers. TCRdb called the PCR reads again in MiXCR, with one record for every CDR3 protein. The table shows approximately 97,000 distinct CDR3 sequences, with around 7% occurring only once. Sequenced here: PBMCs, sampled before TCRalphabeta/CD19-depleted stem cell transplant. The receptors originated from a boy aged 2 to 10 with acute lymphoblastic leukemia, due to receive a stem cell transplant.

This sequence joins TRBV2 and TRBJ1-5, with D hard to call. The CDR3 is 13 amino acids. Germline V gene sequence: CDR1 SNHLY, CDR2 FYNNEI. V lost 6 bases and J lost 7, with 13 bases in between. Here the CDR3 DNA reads TGTGCCAGCAGCCTCGAAGCAGGCCAGCCCCAGCATTTT. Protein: CASSLEAGQPQHF.

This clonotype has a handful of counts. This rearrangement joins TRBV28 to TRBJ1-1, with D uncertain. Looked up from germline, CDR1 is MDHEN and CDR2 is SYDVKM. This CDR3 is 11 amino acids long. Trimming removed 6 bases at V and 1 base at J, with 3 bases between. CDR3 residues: CASRGNTEAFF. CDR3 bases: TGTGCCAGCAGGGGGAACACTGAAGCTTTCTTT. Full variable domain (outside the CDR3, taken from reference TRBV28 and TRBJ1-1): DVKVTQSSRYLVKRTGEKVFLECVQDMDHENMFWYRQDPGLGLRLIYFSYDVKMKEKGDIPEGYSVSREKKERFSLILESASTNQTSMYLCASRGNTEAFFGQGTRLTVV.

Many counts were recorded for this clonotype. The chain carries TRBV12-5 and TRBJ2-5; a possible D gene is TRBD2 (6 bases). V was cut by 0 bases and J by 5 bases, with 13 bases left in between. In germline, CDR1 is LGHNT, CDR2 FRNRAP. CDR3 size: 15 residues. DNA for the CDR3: TGTGCTAGTGGTTTGGTACACGGAGGGATGGAGACCCAGTACTTC. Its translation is CASGLVHGGMETQYF.

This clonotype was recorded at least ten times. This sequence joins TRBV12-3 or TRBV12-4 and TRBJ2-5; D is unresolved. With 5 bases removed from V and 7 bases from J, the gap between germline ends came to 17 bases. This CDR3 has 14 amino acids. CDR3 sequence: CASSPRDLGATQYF. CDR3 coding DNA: TGTGCCAGCAGTCCCCGAGACTTGGGCGCGACCCAGTACTTC.

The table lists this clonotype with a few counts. Here the CDR3 DNA reads TGTGCCAGCAGCTTGCCGGAATCCTCCGGGGAGCTGTTTTTT. Amino acid sequence: CASSLPESSGELFF. The V call is TRBV7-6, the J call TRBJ2-2; D not certain. The CDR3 contains 14 residues. Germline-derived CDR1 and CDR2 are SGHVS and FNYEAQ. The germline V and J ends were trimmed by 3 bases and 6 bases, with 11 bases remaining between them.

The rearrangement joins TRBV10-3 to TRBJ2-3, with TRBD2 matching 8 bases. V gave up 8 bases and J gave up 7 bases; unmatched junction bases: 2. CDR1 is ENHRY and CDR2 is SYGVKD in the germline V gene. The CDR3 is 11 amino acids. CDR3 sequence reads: CAIHSGNTQYF. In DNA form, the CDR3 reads TGTGCCATCCATAGCGGGAATACGCAGTATTTT.

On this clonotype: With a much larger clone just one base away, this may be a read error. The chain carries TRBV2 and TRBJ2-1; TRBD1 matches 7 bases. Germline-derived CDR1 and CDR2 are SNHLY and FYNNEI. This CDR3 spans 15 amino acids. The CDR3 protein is CASLARGITYNERFF. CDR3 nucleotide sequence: TGTGCCAGCTTGGCCAGGGGGATCACCTACAATGAGCGGTTCTTC.

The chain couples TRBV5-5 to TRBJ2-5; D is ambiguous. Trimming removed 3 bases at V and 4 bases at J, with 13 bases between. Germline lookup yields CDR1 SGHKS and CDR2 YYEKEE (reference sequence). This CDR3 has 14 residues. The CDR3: CASSYPAGRETQYF. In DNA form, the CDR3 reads TGTGCCAGCAGCTACCCGGCAGGTCGAGAGACCCAGTACTTC.

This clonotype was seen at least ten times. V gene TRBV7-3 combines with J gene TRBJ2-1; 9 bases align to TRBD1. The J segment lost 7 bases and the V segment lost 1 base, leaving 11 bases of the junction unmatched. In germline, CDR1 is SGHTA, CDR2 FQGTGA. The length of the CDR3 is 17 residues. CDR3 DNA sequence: TGTGCCAGCAGCTTAATTCCCCGGGACAGGGCTAATAATGAGCAGTTCTTC. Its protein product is CASSLIPRDRANNEQFF. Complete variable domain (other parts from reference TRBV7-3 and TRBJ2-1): GAGVSQTPSNKVTEKGKYVELRCDPISGHTALYWYRQSLGQGPEFLIYFQGTGAADDSGLPNDRFFAVRPEGSVSTLKIQRTERGDSAVYLCASSLIPRDRANNEQFFGPGTRLTVL.

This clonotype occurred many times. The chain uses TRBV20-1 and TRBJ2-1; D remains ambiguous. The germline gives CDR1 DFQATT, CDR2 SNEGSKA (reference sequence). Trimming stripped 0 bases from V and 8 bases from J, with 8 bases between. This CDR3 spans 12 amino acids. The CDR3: CSAREEAYEQFF. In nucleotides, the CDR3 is TGCAGTGCTAGAGAGGAAGCGTATGAGCAGTTCTTC.

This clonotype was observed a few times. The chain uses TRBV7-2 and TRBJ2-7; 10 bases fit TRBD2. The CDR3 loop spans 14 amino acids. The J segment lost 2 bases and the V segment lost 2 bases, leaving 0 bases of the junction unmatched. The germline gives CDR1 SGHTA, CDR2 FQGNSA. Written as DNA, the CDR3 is TGTGCCAGCAGCTTACTAGCGGGGGCCTACGAGCAGTACTTC. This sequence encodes CASSLLAGAYEQYF.

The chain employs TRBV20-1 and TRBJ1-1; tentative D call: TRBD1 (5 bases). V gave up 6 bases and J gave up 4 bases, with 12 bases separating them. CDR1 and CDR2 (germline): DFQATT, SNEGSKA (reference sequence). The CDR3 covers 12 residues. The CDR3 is CSAPTDITEAFF. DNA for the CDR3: TGCAGTGCGCCTACGGACATCACTGAAGCTTTCTTT.

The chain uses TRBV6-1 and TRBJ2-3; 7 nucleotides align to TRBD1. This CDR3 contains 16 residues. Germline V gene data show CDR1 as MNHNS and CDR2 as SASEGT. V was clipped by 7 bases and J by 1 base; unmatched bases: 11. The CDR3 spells CASNPGYQGGTDTQYF. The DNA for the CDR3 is TGTGCCAGCAACCCGGGCTACCAGGGGGGCACAGATACGCAGTATTTT.

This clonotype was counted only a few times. In DNA, the CDR3 is TGTGCCAGCAGCTTAGCCCCCGGCGGAAATTCACCCCTCCACTTT. Translation gives CASSLAPGGNSPLHF. The J gene is TRBJ1-6, the V gene TRBV7-2; D gene ambiguous. CDR1 is SGHTA and CDR2 is FQGNSA in the germline V gene. The CDR3 has 15 amino acids. V lost 0 bases and J 7 bases, leaving 10 bases between the germline ends. The full variable domain, rest sourced from reference TRBV7-2 and TRBJ1-6, is GAGVSQSPSNKVTEKGKDVELRCDPISGHTALYWYRQSLGQGLEFLIYFQGNSAPDKSGLPSDRFSAERTGGSVSTLTIQRTQQEDSAVYLCASSLAPGGNSPLHFGNGTRLTVT.